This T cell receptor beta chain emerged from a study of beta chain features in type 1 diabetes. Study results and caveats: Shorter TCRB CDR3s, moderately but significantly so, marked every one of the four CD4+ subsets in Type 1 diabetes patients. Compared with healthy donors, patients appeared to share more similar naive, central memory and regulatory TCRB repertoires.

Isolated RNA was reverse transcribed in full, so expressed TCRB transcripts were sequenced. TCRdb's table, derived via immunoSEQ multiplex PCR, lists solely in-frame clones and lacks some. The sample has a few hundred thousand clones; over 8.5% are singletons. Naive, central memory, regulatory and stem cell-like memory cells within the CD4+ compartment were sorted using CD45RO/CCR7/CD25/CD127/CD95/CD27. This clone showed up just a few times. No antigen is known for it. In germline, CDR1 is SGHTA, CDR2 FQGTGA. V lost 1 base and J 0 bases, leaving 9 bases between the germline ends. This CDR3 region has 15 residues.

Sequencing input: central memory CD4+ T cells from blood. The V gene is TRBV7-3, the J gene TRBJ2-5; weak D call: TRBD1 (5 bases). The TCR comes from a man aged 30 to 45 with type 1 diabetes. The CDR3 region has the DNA TGTGCCAGCAGCTTAAGGGGCGGCAACCAAGAGACCCAGTACTTC. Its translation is CASSLRGGNQETQYF.